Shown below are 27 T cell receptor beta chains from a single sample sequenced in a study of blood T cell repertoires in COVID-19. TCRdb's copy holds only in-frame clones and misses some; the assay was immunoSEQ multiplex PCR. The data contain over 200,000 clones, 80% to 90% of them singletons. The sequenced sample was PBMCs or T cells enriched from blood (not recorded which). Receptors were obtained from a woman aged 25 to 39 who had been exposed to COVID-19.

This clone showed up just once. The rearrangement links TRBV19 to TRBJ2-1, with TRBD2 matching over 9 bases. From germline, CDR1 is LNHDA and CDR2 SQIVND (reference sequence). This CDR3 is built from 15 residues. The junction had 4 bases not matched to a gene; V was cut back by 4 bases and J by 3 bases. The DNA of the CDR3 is TGTGCCAGTAGTACGGGACTAGCAGACTACAATGAGCAGTTCTTC. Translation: CASSTGLADYNEQFF.

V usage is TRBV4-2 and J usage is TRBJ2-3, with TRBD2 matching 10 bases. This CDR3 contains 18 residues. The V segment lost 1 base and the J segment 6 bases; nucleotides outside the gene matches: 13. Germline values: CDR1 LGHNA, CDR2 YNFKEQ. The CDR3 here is CASSQADRLAGVPDTQYF. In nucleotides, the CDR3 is TGTGCCAGCAGCCAAGCGGATCGCCTAGCGGGAGTACCCGATACGCAGTATTTT.

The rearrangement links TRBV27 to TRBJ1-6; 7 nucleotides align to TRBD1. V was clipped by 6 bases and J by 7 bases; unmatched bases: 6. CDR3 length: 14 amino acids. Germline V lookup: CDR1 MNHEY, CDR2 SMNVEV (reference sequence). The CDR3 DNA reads TGTGCCAGCAGGCACAGGGGCGACAATTCACCCCTCCACTTT. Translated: CASRHRGDNSPLHF.

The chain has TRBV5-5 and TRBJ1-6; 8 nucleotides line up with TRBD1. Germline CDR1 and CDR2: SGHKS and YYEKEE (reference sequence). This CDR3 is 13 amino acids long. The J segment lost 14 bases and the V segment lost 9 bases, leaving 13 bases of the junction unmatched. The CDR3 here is CATGQGTVGALHF. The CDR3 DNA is TGTGCCACCGGACAGGGCACGGTTGGGGCCCTCCACTTT.

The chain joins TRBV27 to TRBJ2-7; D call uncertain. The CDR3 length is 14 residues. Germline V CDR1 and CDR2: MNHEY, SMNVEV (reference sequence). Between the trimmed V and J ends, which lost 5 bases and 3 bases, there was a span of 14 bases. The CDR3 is CASSSYLVFYEQYF. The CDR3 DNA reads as TGTGCCAGCAGTAGCTATCTAGTCTTCTACGAGCAGTACTTC.

CDR3 nucleotide sequence: TGTGCCACCAGCAGAGAACGGGGTACACCCCTCCACTTT. Translated: CATSRERGTPLHF. The chain carries TRBV15 and TRBJ1-6; D is uncertain. Trimming shortened V by 0 bases and J by 11 bases, and 8 bases separated the two germline ends. Germline CDR1 and CDR2: LNHNV and YYDKDF (reference sequence). This CDR3 has 13 residues.

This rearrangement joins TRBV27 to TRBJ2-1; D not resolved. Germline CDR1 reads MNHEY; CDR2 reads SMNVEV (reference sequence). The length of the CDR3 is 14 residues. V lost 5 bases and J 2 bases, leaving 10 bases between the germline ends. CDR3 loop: CASSTESPYNEQFF. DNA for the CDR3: TGTGCCAGCAGTACAGAATCTCCCTACAATGAGCAGTTCTTC.

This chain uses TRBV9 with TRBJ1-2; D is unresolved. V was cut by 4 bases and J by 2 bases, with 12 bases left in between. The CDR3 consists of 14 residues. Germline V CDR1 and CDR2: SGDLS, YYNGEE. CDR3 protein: CASSPQVSNYGYTF. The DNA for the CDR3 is TGTGCCAGCAGCCCCCAGGTTTCGAACTATGGCTACACCTTC.

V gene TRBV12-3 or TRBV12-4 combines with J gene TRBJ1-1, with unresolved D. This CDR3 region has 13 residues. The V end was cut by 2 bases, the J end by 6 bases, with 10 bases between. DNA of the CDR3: TGTGCCAGCAGTTTAAGACTTAACTCTGAAGCTTTCTTT. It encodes CASSLRLNSEAFF.

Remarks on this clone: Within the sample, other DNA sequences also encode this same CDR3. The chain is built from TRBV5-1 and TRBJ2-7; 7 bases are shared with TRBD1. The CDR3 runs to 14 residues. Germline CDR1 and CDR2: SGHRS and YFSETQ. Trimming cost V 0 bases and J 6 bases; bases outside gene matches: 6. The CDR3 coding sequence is TGCGCCAGCAGCTTGGGACAGGGAGTCGGCGAGCAGTACTTC. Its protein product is CASSLGQGVGEQYF.

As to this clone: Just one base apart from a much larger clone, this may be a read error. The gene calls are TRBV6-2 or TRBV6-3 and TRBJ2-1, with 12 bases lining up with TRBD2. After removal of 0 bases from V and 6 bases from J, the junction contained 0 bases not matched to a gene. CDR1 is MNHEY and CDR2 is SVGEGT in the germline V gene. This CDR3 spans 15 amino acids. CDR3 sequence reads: CASSYSTSGSNEQFF. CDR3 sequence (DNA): TGTGCCAGCAGTTACTCGACTAGCGGGAGCAATGAGCAGTTCTTC.

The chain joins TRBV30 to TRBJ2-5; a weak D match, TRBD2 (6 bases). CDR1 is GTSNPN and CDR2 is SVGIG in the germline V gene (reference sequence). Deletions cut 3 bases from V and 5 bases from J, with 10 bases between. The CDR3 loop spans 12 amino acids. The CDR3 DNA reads TGTGCCTGGAGCGGGAGAGGGGAGACCCAGTACTTC. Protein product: CAWSGRGETQYF.

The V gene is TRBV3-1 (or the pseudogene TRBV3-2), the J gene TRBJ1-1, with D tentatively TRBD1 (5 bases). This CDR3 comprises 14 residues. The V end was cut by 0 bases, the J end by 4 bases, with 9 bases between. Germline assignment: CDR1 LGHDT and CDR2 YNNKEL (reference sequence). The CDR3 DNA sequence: TGTGCCAGCAGCCAAGAACAGGCCGCCACTGAAGCTTTCTTT. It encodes CASSQEQAATEAFF.

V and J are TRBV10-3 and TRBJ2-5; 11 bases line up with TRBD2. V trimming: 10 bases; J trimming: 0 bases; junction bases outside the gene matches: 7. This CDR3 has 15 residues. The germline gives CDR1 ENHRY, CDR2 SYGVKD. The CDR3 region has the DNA TGTGCCACTTCTACTAGCGGGAGAGACCAAGAGACCCAGTACTTC. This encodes CATSTSGRDQETQYF.

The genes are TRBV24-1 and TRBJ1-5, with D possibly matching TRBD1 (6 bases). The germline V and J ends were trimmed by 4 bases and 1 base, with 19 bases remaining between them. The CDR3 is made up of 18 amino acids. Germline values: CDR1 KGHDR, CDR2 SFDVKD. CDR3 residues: CATSEYPGKRGSNQPQHF. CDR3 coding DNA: TGTGCCACCAGTGAGTACCCAGGGAAGAGGGGGAGCAATCAGCCCCAGCATTTT.

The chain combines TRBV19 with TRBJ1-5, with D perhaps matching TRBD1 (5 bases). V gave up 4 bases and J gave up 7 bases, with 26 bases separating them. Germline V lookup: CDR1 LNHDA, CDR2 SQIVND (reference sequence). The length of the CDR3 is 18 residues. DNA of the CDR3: TGTGCCAGTAGTACGAGCGGGAATCGGGGGGGACTTGGACAGCCCCAGCATTTT. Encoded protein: CASSTSGNRGGLGQPQHF.

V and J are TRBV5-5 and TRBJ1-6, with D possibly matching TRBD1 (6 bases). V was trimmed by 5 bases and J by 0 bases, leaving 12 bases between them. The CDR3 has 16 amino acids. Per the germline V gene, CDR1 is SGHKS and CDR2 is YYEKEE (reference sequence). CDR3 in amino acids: CASRPTGSSYNSPLHF. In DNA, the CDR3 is TGTGCCAGCAGACCTACAGGGAGCTCCTATAATTCACCCCTCCACTTT. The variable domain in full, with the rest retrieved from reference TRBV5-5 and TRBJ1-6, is DAGVTQSPTHLIKTRGQQVTLRCSPISGHKSVSWYQQVLGQGPQFIFQYYEKEERGRGNFPDRFSARQFPNYSSELNVNALLLGDSALYLCASRPTGSSYNSPLHFGNGTRLTVT.

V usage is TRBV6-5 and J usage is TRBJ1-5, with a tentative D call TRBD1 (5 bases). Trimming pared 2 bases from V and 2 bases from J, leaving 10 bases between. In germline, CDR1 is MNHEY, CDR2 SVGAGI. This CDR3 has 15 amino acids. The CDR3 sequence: CASSYRGSGNQPQHF. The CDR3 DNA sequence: TGTGCCAGCAGTTACCGGGGGTCGGGCAATCAGCCCCAGCATTTT.

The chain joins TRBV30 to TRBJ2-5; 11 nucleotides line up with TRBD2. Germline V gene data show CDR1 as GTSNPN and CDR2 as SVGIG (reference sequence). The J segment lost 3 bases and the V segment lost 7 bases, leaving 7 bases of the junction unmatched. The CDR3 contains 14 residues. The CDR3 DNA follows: TGTGCCTCCTTTCCGGGACTAGCGGAAGAGACCCAGTACTTC. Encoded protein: CASFPGLAEETQYF.

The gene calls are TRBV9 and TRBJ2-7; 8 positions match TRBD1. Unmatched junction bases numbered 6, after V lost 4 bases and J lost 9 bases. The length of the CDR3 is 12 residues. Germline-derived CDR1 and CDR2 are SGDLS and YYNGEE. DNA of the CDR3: TGTGCCAGCAGCTCGGGACAGGCTGTGCAGTACTTC. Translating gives CASSSGQAVQYF.

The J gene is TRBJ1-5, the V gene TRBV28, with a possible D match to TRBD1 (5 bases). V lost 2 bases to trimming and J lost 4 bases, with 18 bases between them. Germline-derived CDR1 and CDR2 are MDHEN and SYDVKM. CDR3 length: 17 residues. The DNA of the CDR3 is TGTGCCAGCAGTTTAACTTTCACAGGTTGGGGTAATCAGCCCCAGCATTTT. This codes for CASSLTFTGWGNQPQHF.

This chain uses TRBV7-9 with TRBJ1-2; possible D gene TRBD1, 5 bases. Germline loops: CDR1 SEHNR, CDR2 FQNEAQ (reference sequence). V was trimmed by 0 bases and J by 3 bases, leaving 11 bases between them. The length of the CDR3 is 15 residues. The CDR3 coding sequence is TGTGCCAGCAGCTTAGCTCCAGAAGGGGACTATGGCTACACCTTC. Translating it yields CASSLAPEGDYGYTF.

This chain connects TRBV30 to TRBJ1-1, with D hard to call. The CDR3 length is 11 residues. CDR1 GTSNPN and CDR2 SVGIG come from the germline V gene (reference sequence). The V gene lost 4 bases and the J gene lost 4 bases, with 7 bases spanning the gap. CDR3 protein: CAWKTSTEAFF. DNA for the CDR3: TGTGCCTGGAAGACATCCACTGAAGCTTTCTTT. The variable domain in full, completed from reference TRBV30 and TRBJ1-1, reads SQTIHQWPATLVQPVGSPLSLECTVEGTSNPNLYWYRQAAGRGLQLLFYSVGIGQISSEVPQNLSASRPQDRQFILSSKKLLLSDSGFYLCAWKTSTEAFFGQGTRLTVV.

Written as DNA, the CDR3 is TGTGCCAGTAGTGCCCGGGACAAAGCTAACTATGGCTACACCTTC. It specifies CASSARDKANYGYTF. This chain connects TRBV19 to TRBJ1-2, with D possibly TRBD1 on 6 matching bases. The germline V gene encodes CDR1 LNHDA and CDR2 SQIVND (reference sequence). This CDR3 contains 15 residues. The V end was cut by 5 bases, the J end by 0 bases, with 13 bases between. Supplemented by reference TRBV19 and TRBJ1-2, the full variable domain reads DGGITQSPKYLFRKEGQNVTLSCEQNLNHDAMYWYRQDPGQGLRLIYYSQIVNDFQKGDIAEGYSVSREKKESFPLTVTSAQKNPTAFYLCASSARDKANYGYTFGSGTRLTVV.

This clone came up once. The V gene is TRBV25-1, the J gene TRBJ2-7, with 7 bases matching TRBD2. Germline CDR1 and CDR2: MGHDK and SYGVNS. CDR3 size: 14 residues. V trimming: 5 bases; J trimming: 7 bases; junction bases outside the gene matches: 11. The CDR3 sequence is CASSRAGDWGEQYF. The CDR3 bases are TGTGCCAGCAGTAGGGCGGGAGATTGGGGGGAGCAGTACTTC.

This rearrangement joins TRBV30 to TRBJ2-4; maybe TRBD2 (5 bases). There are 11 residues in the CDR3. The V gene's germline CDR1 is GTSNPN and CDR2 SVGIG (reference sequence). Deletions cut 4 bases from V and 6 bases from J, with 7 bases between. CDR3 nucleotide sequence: TGTGCCTGGAATGAGGGAAACATTCAGTACTTC. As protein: CAWNEGNIQYF.

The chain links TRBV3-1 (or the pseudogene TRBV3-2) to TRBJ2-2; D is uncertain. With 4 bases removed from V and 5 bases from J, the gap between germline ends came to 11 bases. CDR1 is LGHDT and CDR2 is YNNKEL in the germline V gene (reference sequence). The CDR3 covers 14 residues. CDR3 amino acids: CASSRDSRTGELFF. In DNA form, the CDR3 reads TGTGCCAGCAGCCGCGACTCTAGGACCGGGGAGCTGTTTTTT.